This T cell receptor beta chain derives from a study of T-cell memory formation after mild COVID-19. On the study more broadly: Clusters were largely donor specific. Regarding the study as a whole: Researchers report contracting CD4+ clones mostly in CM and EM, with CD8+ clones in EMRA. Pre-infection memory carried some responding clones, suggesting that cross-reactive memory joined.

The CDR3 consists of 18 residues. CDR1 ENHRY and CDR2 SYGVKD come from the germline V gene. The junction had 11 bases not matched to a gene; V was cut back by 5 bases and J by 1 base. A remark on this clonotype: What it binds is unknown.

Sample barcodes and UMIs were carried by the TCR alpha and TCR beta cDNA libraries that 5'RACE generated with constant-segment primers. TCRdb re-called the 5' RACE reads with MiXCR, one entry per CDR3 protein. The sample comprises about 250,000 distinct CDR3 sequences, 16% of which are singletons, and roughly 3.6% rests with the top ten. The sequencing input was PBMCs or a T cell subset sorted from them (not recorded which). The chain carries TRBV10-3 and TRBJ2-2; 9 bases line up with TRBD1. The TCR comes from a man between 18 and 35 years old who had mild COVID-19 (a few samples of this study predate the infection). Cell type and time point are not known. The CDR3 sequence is CAISTLLPGQGNTGELFF. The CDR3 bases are TGTGCCATCAGTACCCTTCTACCGGGACAGGGGAACACCGGGGAGCTGTTTTTT.